This TCR beta chain was sequenced in a study of T cell responses to AZD1222 COVID-19 vaccine. In germline, CDR1 is LNHDA, CDR2 SQIVND (reference sequence). CDR3 size: 15 residues. Deletions cut 1 base from V and 11 bases from J, with 18 bases between. Sequencing was performed with immunoSEQ multiplex PCR; in TCRdb, only in-frame clones are kept and a portion is missing. The top ten hold around 4.1% of the sample, which has 120,000 to 150,000 clones, around four fifths seen once. This chain connects TRBV19 to TRBJ1-5; unclear D gene. Sequences were derived from peripheral blood, sampled on day 0 of MenACWY control vaccination. The sequence derives from an adult in good health. The CDR3 bases are TGTGCCAGTAGTATAGCCGCGGATGGGTTCGGGACCCAGCATTTT. This encodes CASSIAADGFGTQHF.